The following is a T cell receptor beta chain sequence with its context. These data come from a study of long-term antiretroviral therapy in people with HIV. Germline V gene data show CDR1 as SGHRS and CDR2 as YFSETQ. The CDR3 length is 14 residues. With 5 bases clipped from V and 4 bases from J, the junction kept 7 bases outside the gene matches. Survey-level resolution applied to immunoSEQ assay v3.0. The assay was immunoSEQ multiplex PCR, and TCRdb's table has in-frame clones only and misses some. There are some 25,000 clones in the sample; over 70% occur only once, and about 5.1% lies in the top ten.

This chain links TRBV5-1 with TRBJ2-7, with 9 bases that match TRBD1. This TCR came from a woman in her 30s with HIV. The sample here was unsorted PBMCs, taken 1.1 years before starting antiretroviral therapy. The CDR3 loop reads CASRTGTGSYEQYF. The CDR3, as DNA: TGCGCCAGCAGAACCGGGACAGGGAGTTACGAGCAGTACTTC.